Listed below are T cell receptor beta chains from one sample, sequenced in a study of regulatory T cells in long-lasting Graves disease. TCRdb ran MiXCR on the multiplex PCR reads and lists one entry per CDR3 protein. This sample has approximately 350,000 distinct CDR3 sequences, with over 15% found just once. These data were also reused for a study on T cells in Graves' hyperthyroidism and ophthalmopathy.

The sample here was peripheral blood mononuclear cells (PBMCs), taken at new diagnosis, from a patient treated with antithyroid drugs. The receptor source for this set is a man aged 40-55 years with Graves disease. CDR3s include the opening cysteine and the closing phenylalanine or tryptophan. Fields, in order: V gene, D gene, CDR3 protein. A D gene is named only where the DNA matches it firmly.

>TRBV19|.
CASSIGGALQHF
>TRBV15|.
CATSRGRTTNTGELFF
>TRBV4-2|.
CASSQVSAGTGNTEAFF
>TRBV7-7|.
CASSLTISSYNEQFF
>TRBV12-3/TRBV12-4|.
CASSLWQNTDTQYF
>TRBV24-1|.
CATSAVRSLSTDTQYF
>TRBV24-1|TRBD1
CATSGGQYNEQFF
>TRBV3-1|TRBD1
CASSQERTGSLGKLFF
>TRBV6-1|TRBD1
CASSSWTGKNTGELFF
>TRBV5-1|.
CASSMDVTSYNEQFF
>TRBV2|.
CASRVRSYTF
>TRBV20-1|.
CSARDPKGTNEKLFF
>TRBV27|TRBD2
CASKERGGSGGSEQFF
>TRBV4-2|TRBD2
CASSQATGTSASGAKNIQYF
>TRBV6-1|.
CAALGGNTEAFF
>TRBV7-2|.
CASSLTGLILGYTF
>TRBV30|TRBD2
CAWRSASGGRETQYF
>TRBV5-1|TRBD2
CASSPGTSGPYEQYF
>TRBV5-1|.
CASRRTPNTEAFF
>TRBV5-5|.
CASSLVFGDGYTF
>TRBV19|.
CASSAARGETQYF
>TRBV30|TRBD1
CAWSRTRGTGETQYF
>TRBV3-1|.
CASSQAGNSNQPQHF
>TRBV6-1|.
CASRVGGYNEQFF
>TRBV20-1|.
CSARDPLVVGGVTGELFF
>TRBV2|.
CASLYVEETQYF
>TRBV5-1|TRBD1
CASSGTGPWSTEAFF
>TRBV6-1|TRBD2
CASKETSADTQYF
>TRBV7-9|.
CAGSFRKGGSDEQYF
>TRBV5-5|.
CASSVDVPGETQYF
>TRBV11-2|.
CASSSDGKSSYNEQFF
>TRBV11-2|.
CASSLILKSHEQFF
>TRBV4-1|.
CASSPSGGHPDTQYF
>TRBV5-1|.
CASSSPPGTHLNYGYTF
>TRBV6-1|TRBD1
CASSLRDRGVDKNIQYF
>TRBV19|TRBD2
CASRSLAGPYEQYF
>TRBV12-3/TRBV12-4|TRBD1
CASSFRTGPTDTQYF
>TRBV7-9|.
CASSPRGRETDTQYF
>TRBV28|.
CASNPGQPPYEQYF
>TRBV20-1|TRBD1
CSAILPDRGPHEQYF